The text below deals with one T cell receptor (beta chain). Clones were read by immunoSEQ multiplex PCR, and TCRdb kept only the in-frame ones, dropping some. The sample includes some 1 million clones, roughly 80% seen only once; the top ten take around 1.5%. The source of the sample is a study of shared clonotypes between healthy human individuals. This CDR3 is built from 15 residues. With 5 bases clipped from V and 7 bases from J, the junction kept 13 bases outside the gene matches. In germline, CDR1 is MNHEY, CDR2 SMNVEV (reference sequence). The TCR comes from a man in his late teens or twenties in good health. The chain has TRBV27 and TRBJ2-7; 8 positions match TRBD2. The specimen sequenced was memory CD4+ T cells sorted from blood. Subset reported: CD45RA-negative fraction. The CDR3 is CASSPGGGRDKEQYF. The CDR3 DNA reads TGTGCCAGCAGTCCGGGGGGGGGCAGGGATAAGGAGCAGTACTTC.